This entry lists 9 T cell receptor beta chains sequenced from one sample in a study of T cell changes during pregnancy in multiple sclerosis. The data were produced by immunoSEQ multiplex PCR, yet TCRdb's version contains in-frame clones alone and is incomplete. The table lists about 35,000 clones, roughly 87% of them singletons. This specimen was CD4+ T cells from peripheral blood mononuclear cells, taken after pregnancy. These receptors were taken from a female donor in good health, enrolled as a control in a pregnancy study.

The rearrangement uses TRBV19 and TRBJ2-7; a weak D match, TRBD1 (6 bases). This CDR3 comprises 13 residues. CDR1 is LNHDA, CDR2 SQIVND, per germline (reference sequence). The V and J ends lost 7 bases and 1 base respectively, with 11 bases between them. The CDR3 sequence: CASNRQGSYEQYF. DNA of the CDR3: TGTGCCAGTAACCGGCAGGGGTCCTACGAGCAGTACTTC.

This chain uses TRBV6-1 with TRBJ1-2, with D possibly being TRBD1 (5 bases). V was cut by 0 bases and J by 6 bases, with 5 bases left in between. The CDR3 runs 12 residues. Looked up from germline, CDR1 is MNHNS and CDR2 is SASEGT. In DNA, the CDR3 is TGTGCCAGCAGTGAAGCAGGGGATGGCTACACCTTC. This codes for CASSEAGDGYTF.

In regard to this clone: One junction end disagrees with the germline gene, perhaps due to a read error. DNA for the CDR3: TGTGCCAGCACTGAAAAGCGGAACACTGAAGCTTTCTTT. Encoded protein: CASTEKRNTEAFF. J is TRBJ1-1 and V is TRBV6-1; D is undetermined. Germline values: CDR1 MNHNS, CDR2 SASEGT. The CDR3 is 13 residues long.

The J gene is TRBJ2-7, the V gene TRBV10-3; 8 bases fit TRBD2. The CDR3 is 14 amino acids. Looked up from germline, CDR1 is ENHRY and CDR2 is SYGVKD. Trimming removed 9 bases from V and 4 bases from J; junction bases left unmatched: 11. The CDR3 spells CAISERGGQYEQYF. CDR3 DNA: TGTGCCATATCCGAACGGGGGGGCCAGTACGAGCAGTACTTC.

V is TRBV9 and J is TRBJ1-1; a weak D match, TRBD1 (5 bases). Trimming pared 0 bases from V and 0 bases from J, leaving 9 bases between. From germline, CDR1 is SGDLS and CDR2 YYNGEE. This CDR3 has 15 residues. The CDR3 nucleotides read TGTGCCAGCAGCGTAGGTCAGGGCCTGAACACTGAAGCTTTCTTT. Translation: CASSVGQGLNTEAFF.

Only one count was recorded for this clone. This chain joins TRBV9 and TRBJ1-1, with 8 bases matching TRBD1. This CDR3 contains 15 residues. CDR1 is SGDLS and CDR2 is YYNGEE in the germline V gene. V trimming: 0 bases; J trimming: 4 bases; junction bases outside the gene matches: 5. The CDR3 reads CASSVDTTGATEAFF. Here the CDR3 DNA reads TGTGCCAGCAGCGTAGACACGACAGGGGCCACTGAAGCTTTCTTT.

V is TRBV4-3 and J is TRBJ2-5; a weak D match, TRBD1 (6 bases). CDR1 and CDR2 from the germline V gene are LGHNA and YSLEER. Trimming cost V 0 bases and J 5 bases, with 13 bases left between them. CDR3 length equals 15 residues. The CDR3 DNA reads as TGCGCCAGCAGCCAAGATTCTACAGGGCAGGAGACCCAGTACTTC. Residues: CASSQDSTGQETQYF.

The genes are TRBV29-1 and TRBJ1-3; no definite D call. Germline values: CDR1 SQVTM, CDR2 ANQGSEA. The germline V and J ends were trimmed by 3 bases and 5 bases, with 5 bases remaining between them. This CDR3 is 11 amino acids long. The CDR3 here is CSVDIRNTIYF. CDR3 sequence (DNA): TGCAGCGTTGATATCCGAAACACCATATATTTT.

J is TRBJ1-2 and V is TRBV6-5; D unresolved. V lost 6 bases and J lost 0, with 14 bases in between. Germline CDR1 and CDR2: MNHEY and SVGAGI. The CDR3 is made up of 15 amino acids. CDR3 DNA: TGTGCCAGCAGGCACCCCCCGGGAGCTAACTATGGCTACACCTTC. Translated, it gives CASRHPPGANYGYTF.